These T cell receptor beta chains were read from a single sample in a study of T cells in Graves' hyperthyroidism and ophthalmopathy. TCRdb re-called the multiplex PCR reads through MiXCR, storing one row per CDR3 protein. The data contain under 300,000 distinct CDR3 sequences, about 25% of them seen just once; the ten biggest clones take up more than 25%. The sample was blood. The receptors originated from a man between 35 and 55 years old with Graves' hyperthyroidism that later progressed to Graves' ophthalmopathy. CDR3s leave out the opening cysteine and the closing phenylalanine or tryptophan.

j_call v_call cdr3_aa
TRBJ2-1 TRBV29-1 SVARGPEQF
TRBJ1-5 TRBV7-9 ASSQQGNVWQPQH
TRBJ2-5 TRBV28 ASSPPSGSWEYQETQY
TRBJ1-5 TRBV28 ASTESNQPQH
TRBJ1-5 TRBV7-9 ASSEQGVQPQH
TRBJ1-5 TRBV30 AWNLQGNQPQH
TRBJ2-5 TRBV15 ATSRDPLDGETQY
TRBJ1-2 TRBV20-1 SARSAGNYGYT
TRBJ2-2 TRBV6-1 ASSEESYTGELF
TRBJ2-5 TRBV5-1 ASSSDRRYQETQY
TRBJ2-2 TRBV12-3/TRBV12-4 ASSSGPEELF
TRBJ2-5 TRBV6-5 ASTCPIFGETQY
TRBJ2-2 TRBV20-1 GAMVAGELF
TRBJ2-1 TRBV20-1 SARLAMRNNEQF
TRBJ1-5 TRBV29-1 SVSSGASNQPQH
TRBJ2-5 TRBV10-3 AISDNAADQETQY
TRBJ2-2 TRBV24-1 ATSLGHTGELF
TRBJ1-2 TRBV4-1 ASSQEGYGYT
TRBJ2-7 TRBV20-1 SARVAGDYEQY
TRBJ2-2 TRBV12-3/TRBV12-4 ASSRAGVGELF
TRBJ2-2 TRBV6-1 AIQGDTGELF
TRBJ2-7 TRBV7-2 ASSLPWAAAYEQY
TRBJ2-7 TRBV6-6 ASSKGLAQTYEQY
TRBJ1-3 TRBV29-1 SVGKESGNTIY
TRBJ1-2 TRBV12-3/TRBV12-4 ASSSQRQAGYT
TRBJ2-2 TRBV6-5 ASSNGQENTGELF
TRBJ2-5 TRBV7-2 ASSFGMQETQY
TRBJ1-1 TRBV18 ASSQGGDKNTEAF
TRBJ2-2 TRBV6-5 ASSTGRHAGELF
TRBJ2-7 TRBV19 ASSIGDFYEQY
TRBJ1-1 TRBV5-5 ASSLESNTEAF
TRBJ2-5 TRBV27 ASSGIQETQY
TRBJ2-5 TRBV6-5 ASSYGPGQEETQY
TRBJ1-1 TRBV7-2 ASSTQFVLNTEAF
TRBJ1-1 TRBV6-1 ASSVRETWAEAF
TRBJ2-7 TRBV4-2 ASSPPSSGLYEQY
TRBJ1-5 TRBV6-5 ASSFQGPNQPQH
TRBJ1-2 TRBV12-3/TRBV12-4 ASRSRRAAS
TRBJ2-2 TRBV2 ASGETSGYTGELF
TRBJ2-2 TRBV11-2 ASSLNAGVGAGELF
TRBJ2-5 TRBV7-2 ASSTRFSGEETQY
TRBJ2-7 TRBV19 ASSRQSLSHEQY
TRBJ1-2 TRBV12-3/TRBV12-4 ASSQTTRESGYT
TRBJ1-1 TRBV7-4 ASSLAGTGFPEAF
TRBJ2-7 TRBV13 ASSLENSYEQY
TRBJ1-1 TRBV5-6 ASSLFSVEAF
TRBJ2-7 TRBV27 ASSFHGTSVDEQY
TRBJ2-2 TRBV27 ASSSKDYYTGELF
TRBJ1-2 TRBV6-1 AIPPATNGYT
TRBJ1-2 TRBV20-1 SASRDRGMYGYT
TRBJ1-5 TRBV5-1 AGSLEGRNQPQH
TRBJ2-5 TRBV30 AWSSGTGGKETQY
TRBJ2-7 TRBV7-2 ASSPKGGRAGTIEQY
TRBJ1-5 TRBV6-5 ASSYSSRMSNQPQH
TRBJ1-6 TRBV6-1 ASNDAKNSPLH
TRBJ2-7 TRBV13 ASSSGEAAEQY
TRBJ2-3 TRBV30 AWGSPRDTQY
TRBJ1-1 TRBV20-1 SAKGPNTEAF